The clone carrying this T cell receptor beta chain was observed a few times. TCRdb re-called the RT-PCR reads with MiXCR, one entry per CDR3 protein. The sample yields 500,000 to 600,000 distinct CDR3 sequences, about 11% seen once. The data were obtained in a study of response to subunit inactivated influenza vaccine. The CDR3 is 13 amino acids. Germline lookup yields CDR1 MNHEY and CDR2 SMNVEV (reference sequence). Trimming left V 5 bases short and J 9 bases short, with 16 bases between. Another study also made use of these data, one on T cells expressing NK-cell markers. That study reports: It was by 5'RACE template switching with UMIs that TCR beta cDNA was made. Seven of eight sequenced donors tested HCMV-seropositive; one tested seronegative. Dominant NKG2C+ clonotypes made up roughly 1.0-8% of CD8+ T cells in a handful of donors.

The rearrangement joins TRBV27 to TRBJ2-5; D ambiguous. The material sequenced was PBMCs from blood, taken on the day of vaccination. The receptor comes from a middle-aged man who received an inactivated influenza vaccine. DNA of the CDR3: TGTGCCAGCAGTCCCGGGCAGCTGAGATCCCAGTACTTC. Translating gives CASSPGQLRSQYF.